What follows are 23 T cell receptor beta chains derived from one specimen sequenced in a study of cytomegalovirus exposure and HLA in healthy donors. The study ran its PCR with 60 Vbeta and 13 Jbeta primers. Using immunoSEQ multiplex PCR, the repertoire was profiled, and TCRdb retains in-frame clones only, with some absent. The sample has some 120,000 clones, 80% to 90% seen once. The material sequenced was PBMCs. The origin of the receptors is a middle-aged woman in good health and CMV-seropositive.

CDR3 residues: CASSAAYEQYF. As DNA, the CDR3 is TGTGCCAGCAGTGCAGCCTACGAGCAGTACTTC. This chain connects TRBV28 to TRBJ2-7, with D unresolved. Trimming stripped 5 bases from V and 2 bases from J, with 4 bases between. The CDR3 covers 11 residues. CDR1 is MDHEN and CDR2 is SYDVKM in the germline V gene. Combining the CDR3 with reference TRBV28 and TRBJ2-7 gives the whole variable domain DVKVTQSSRYLVKRTGEKVFLECVQDMDHENMFWYRQDPGLGLRLIYFSYDVKMKEKGDIPEGYSVSREKKERFSLILESASTNQTSMYLCASSAAYEQYFGPGTRLTVT.

The CDR3, as DNA: TGTGCCAGCAGCCCTCCGGGAGCCGCAAACACCGGGGAGCTGTTTTTT. Encoded protein: CASSPPGAANTGELFF. The chain couples TRBV27 to TRBJ2-2; D possibly corresponds to TRBD2 (6 bases). Trimming removed 6 bases from V and 2 bases from J, with 16 bases in between. The CDR3 is 16 amino acids. In germline, CDR1 is MNHEY, CDR2 SMNVEV (reference sequence).

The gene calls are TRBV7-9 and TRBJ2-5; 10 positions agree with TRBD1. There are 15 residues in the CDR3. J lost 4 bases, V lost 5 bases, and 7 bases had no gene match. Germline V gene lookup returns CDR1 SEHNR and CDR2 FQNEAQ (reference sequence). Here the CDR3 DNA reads TGTGCCAGCAGCCGAGGACAGGGGGGAGGAGAGACCCAGTACTTC. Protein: CASSRGQGGGETQYF.

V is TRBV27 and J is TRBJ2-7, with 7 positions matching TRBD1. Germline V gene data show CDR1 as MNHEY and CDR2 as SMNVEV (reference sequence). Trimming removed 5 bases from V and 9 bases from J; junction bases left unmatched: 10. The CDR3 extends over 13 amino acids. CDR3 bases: TGTGCCAGCAGTGTCGGCCAGGGGGTGGGGCAGTACTTC. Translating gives CASSVGQGVGQYF.

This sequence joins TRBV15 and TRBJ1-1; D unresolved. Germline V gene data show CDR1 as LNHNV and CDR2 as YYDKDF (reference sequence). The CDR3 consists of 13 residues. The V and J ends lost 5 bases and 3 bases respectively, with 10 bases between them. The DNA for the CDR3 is TGTGCCACCAGCGGCCGGAGGGACACTGAAGCTTTCTTT. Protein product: CATSGRRDTEAFF.

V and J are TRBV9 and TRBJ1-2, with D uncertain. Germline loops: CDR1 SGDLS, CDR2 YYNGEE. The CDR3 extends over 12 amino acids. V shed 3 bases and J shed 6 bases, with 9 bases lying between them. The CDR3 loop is CASSGQQDGYTF. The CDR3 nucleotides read TGTGCCAGCAGCGGGCAGCAGGATGGCTACACCTTC.

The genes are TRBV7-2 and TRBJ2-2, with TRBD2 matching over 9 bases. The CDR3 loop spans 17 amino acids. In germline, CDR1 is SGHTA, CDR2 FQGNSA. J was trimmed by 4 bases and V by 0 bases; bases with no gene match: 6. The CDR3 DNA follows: TGTGCCAGCAGCTTAGCCGTGGGACTAGCCTCCACCGGGGAGCTGTTTTTT. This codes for CASSLAVGLASTGELFF.

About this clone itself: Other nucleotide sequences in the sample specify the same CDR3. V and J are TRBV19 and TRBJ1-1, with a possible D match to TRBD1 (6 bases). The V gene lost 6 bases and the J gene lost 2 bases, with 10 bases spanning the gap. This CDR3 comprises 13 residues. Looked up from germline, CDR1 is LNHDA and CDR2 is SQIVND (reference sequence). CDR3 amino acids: CASSLQGNTEAFF. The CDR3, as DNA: TGTGCCAGTAGCCTACAGGGAAACACTGAAGCTTTCTTT.

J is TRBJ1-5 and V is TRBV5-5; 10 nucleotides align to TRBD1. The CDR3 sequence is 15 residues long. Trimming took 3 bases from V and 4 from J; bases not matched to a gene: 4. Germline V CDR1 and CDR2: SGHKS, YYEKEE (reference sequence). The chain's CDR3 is CASSSTGGWNQPQHF. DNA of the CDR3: TGTGCCAGCAGCTCGACAGGGGGCTGGAATCAGCCCCAGCATTTT.

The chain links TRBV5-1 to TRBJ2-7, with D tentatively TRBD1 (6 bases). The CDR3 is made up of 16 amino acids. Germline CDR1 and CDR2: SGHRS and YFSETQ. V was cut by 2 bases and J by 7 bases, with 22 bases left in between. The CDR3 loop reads CASSFDRRPLGKEQYF. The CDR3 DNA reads TGCGCCAGCAGCTTTGACAGGCGACCCCTGGGGAAAGAGCAGTACTTC.

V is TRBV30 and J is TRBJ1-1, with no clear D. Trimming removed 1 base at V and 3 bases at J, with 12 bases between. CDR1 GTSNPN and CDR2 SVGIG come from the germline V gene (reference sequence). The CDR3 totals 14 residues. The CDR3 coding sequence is TGTGCCTGGAGTGCGTCGGGGTATTACACTGAAGCTTTCTTT. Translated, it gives CAWSASGYYTEAFF.

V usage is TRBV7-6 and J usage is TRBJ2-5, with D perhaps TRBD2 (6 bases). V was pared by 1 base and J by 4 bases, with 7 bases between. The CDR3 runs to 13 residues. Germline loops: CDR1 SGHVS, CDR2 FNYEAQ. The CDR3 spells CASSLVGGETQYF. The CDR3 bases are TGTGCCAGCAGCTTAGTGGGGGGAGAGACCCAGTACTTC.

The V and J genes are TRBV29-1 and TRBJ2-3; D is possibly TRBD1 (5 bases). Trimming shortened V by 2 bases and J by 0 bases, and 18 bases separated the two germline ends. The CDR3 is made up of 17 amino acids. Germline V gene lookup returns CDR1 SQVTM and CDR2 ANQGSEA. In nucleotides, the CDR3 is TGCAGCGTTGAAAGGGTTACAGGCGAACGGAGCACAGATACGCAGTATTTT. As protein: CSVERVTGERSTDTQYF.

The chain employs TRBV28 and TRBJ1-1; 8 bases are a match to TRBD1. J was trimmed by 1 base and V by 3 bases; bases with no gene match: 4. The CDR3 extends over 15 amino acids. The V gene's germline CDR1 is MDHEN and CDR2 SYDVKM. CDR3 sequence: CASSFPTGGNTEAFF. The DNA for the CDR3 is TGTGCCAGCAGTTTCCCCACAGGGGGGAACACTGAAGCTTTCTTT.

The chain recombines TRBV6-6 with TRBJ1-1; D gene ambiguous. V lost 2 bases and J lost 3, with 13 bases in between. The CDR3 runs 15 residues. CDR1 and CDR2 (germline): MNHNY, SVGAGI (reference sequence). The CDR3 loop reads CASSYPSGQYTEAFF. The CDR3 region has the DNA TGTGCCAGCAGTTACCCGAGCGGGCAGTACACTGAAGCTTTCTTT.

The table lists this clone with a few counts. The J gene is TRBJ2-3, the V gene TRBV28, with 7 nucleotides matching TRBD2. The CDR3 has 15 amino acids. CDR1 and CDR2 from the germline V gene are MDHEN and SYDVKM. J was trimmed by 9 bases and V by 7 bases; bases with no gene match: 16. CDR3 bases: TGTGCCAGCACCTTCGGGGGGAGGGCCGGAAGGACGCAGTATTTT. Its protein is CASTFGGRAGRTQYF.

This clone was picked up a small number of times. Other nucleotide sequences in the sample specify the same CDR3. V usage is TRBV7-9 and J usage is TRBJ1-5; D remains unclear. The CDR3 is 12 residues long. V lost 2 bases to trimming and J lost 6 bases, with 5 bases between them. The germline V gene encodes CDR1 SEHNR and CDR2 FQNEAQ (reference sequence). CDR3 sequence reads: CASSLPGQPQHF. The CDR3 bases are TGTGCCAGCAGCTTACCGGGTCAGCCCCAGCATTTT.

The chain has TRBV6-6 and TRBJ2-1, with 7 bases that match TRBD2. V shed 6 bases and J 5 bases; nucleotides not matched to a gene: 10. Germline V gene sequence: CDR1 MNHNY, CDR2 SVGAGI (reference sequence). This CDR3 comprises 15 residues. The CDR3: CASRPRKTSHNEQFF. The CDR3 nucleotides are TGTGCCAGCAGGCCCCGCAAGACTAGCCACAATGAGCAGTTCTTC.

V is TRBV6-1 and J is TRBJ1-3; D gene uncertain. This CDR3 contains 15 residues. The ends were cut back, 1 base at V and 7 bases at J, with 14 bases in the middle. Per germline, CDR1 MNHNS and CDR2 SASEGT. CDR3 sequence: CASSEDGDGRNTIYF. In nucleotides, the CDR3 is TGTGCCAGCAGTGAAGACGGGGATGGGCGGAACACCATATATTTT.

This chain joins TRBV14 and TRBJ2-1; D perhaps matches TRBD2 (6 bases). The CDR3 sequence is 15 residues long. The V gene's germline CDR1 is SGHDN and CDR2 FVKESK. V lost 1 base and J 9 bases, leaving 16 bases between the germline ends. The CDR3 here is CASSQVSLVSGEQFF. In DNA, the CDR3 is TGTGCCAGCAGCCAAGTGTCGTTGGTTAGCGGTGAGCAGTTCTTC. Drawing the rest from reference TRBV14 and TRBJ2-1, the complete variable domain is EAGVTQFPSHSVIEKGQTVTLRCDPISGHDNLYWYRRVMGKEIKFLLHFVKESKQDESGMPNNRFLAERTGGTYSTLKVQPAELEDSGVYFCASSQVSLVSGEQFFGPGTRLTVL.

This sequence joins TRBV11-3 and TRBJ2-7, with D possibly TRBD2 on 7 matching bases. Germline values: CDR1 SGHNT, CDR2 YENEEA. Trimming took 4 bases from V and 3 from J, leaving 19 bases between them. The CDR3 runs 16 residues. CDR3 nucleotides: TGTGCCAGCAGCTCGGGGGGCAGCGGGACGTTCTACGAGCAGTACTTC. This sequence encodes CASSSGGSGTFYEQYF.

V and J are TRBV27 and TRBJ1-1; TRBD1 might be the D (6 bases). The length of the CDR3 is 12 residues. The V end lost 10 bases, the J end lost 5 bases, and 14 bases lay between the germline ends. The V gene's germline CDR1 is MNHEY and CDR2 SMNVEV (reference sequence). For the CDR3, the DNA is TGTGCCATAAGAACAGGGCAAACTGAAGCTTTCTTT. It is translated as CAIRTGQTEAFF.

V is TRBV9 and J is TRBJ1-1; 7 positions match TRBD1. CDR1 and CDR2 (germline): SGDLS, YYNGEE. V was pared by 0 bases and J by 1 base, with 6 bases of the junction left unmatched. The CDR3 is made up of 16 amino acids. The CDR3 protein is CASSVARTGENTEAFF. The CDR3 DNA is TGTGCCAGCAGCGTAGCTCGAACAGGGGAGAACACTGAAGCTTTCTTT.